The 2 T cell receptor beta chains below all came from one sample that was sequenced in a study of T-cell reconstitution after alpha-beta-depleted transplantation in children. The library targeted TCRbeta and was prepared with unique molecular identifiers. In TCRdb, the PCR reads were re-called with MiXCR into one record per CDR3 protein. This table holds approximately 230,000 distinct CDR3 sequences, 25% found once. Sequencing was performed on PBMCs, taken before TCRalphabeta/CD19-depleted stem cell transplant. Receptors were obtained from a girl aged 2 to 9 with Fanconi anemia, due to receive a stem cell transplant.

The J gene is TRBJ2-2, the V gene TRBV12-2; the D call of TRBD1 is as the table states it, not checked on the DNA. TRBV12-2 is marked as a pseudogene. The CDR3 totals 16 residues. CDR3 nucleotides: TGTGCAAGTCGGTCGGGGGATTACGCGAACACCGGGGAGCTGTTTTTT. Its protein is CASRSGDYANTGELFF.

The CDR3 DNA sequence: TGCAGTGCCAGCCGCGACATTCGGGGGTACACTGAAGCTTTCTTT. Its translation is CSASRDIRGYTEAFF. V is TRBV20-1 and J is TRBJ1-1; the D gene is possibly TRBD1 (5 bases). Trimming took 6 bases from V and 3 from J, leaving 20 bases between them. The CDR3 is 15 residues long. CDR1 DFQATT and CDR2 SNEGSKA come from the germline V gene (reference sequence).